These 28 T cell receptor beta chains came from one sample sequenced in a study of T-cell reconstitution after alpha-beta-depleted transplantation in children. A library of TCRbeta sequences, prepared with unique molecular identifiers, was generated. MiXCR was run by TCRdb on the PCR reads, yielding one entry per CDR3 protein. The sample consists of about 980,000 distinct CDR3 sequences, 25% to 30% of them appearing once. The input for sequencing was PBMCs, mostly from graft donor cells, taken 360 days after TCRalphabeta/CD19-depleted stem cell transplant. The source is a boy younger than two who had a stem cell transplant for SCID, so the T cells may come from the graft donor.

The V gene is TRBV12-3 or TRBV12-4, the J gene TRBJ2-1, with TRBD2 matching 7 bases. V gave up 0 bases and J gave up 10 bases; unmatched junction bases: 3. This CDR3 is 13 amino acids long. The CDR3 nucleotides read TGTGCCAGCAGTTTAGCGGGGGGGAGCGAGCAGTTCTTC. This codes for CASSLAGGSEQFF.

The V call is TRBV6-2 or TRBV6-3, the J call TRBJ2-6; 9 bases are shared with TRBD1. This CDR3 comprises 14 residues. The junction had 3 bases not matched to a gene; V was cut back by 10 bases and J by 2 bases. Germline-derived CDR1 and CDR2 are MNHEY and SVGEGT. CDR3 nucleotide sequence: TGTGCCACCCACAGGGGGCCTGGGGCCAACGTCCTGACTTTC. Translated, it gives CATHRGPGANVLTF.

The chain links TRBV5-1 to TRBJ2-1, with D hard to call. Deletions cut 2 bases from V and 6 bases from J, with 12 bases between. CDR1 and CDR2 (germline): SGHRS, YFSETQ. CDR3 length equals 14 residues. The CDR3 DNA reads TGCGCCAGCAGCTTCACCGGCGTGCTCAATGAGCAGTTCTTC. It encodes CASSFTGVLNEQFF.

This clonotype came up a few times. In nucleotides, the CDR3 is TGCGCCAGCAGCTCCGCCGAAGAGACCCAGTACTTC. It is translated as CASSSAEETQYF. The gene calls are TRBV5-1 and TRBJ2-5, with D unclear. Trimming stripped 3 bases from V and 3 bases from J, with 6 bases between. The CDR3 sequence is 12 residues long. Germline V gene lookup returns CDR1 SGHRS and CDR2 YFSETQ.

A word on this clonotype: One end of the junction is discordant with germline, which a read error may explain. The chain has TRBV7-3 and TRBJ2-3; 13 positions agree with TRBD2. CDR1 and CDR2 from the germline V gene are SGHTA and FQGTGA. This CDR3 contains 17 residues. The CDR3 is CASSLTSGGARTDTQYF. CDR3 DNA: TGTGCCAGCAGCCTAACTAGCGGGGGGGCCCGGACAGATACGCAGTATTTT.

Comments on this clonotype: One end of the junction varies from germline; a read error may be responsible. The chain employs TRBV2 and TRBJ2-1; 10 nucleotides agree with TRBD1. Germline V gives CDR1 SNHLY, CDR2 FYNNEI. This CDR3 is 15 amino acids long. Here the CDR3 DNA reads TGTACCAGCTGTTTGACAGGGGGCAGGAACAATGAGCAGTTCTTC. It specifies CTSCLTGGRNNEQFF.

This clonotype came up many times. V gene TRBV27 combines with J gene TRBJ2-1; no firm D call. The length of the CDR3 is 13 residues. V was pared by 3 bases and J by 2 bases, with 5 bases between. Germline V gene sequence: CDR1 MNHEY, CDR2 SMNVEV (reference sequence). In nucleotides, the CDR3 is TGTGCCAGCAGTTTTAGCCCCTACAATGAGCAGTTCTTC. As protein: CASSFSPYNEQFF.

The sample holds a few counts of this clonotype. The CDR3 nucleotides read TGTGCCAGCAGCCCCAAGGTATGGGAGGGAGCGGACGAGCAGTACTTC. Translated: CASSPKVWEGADEQYF. The genes are TRBV9 and TRBJ2-7, with 7 bases identical to TRBD2. Germline lookup yields CDR1 SGDLS and CDR2 YYNGEE. The junction had 15 bases not matched to a gene; V was cut back by 4 bases and J by 5 bases. This CDR3 has 16 amino acids.

This chain connects TRBV5-1 to TRBJ2-1, with D possibly matching TRBD2 (6 bases). The V end was cut by 2 bases, the J end by 9 bases, with 18 bases between. The CDR3 has 15 amino acids. Germline V gene lookup returns CDR1 SGHRS and CDR2 YFSETQ. The CDR3 DNA follows: TGCGCCAGCAGCTTCACCGGGGGTGCAGCGAGTGAGCAGTTCTTC. It is translated as CASSFTGGAASEQFF.

The J gene is TRBJ2-1, the V gene TRBV12-3 or TRBV12-4, with D perhaps matching TRBD1 (5 bases). The CDR3 covers 11 residues. V shed 6 bases and J shed 12 bases, with 12 bases lying between them. CDR3 amino acids: CASSLRQSQFF. CDR3 in DNA: TGTGCCAGCAGCTTAAGACAGTCGCAGTTCTTC.

The chain is built from TRBV7-6 and TRBJ1-5; D gene unclear. CDR3 length: 12 amino acids. V shed 5 bases and J shed 8 bases, with 10 bases lying between them. Looked up from germline, CDR1 is SGHVS and CDR2 is FNYEAQ. CDR3 loop: CASSDPLEPQHF. The CDR3 DNA follows: TGTGCCAGCAGCGATCCCCTGGAGCCCCAGCATTTT.

This clonotype was found a few times. This chain links TRBV11-3 with TRBJ2-3; D gene ambiguous. The V gene's germline CDR1 is SGHNT and CDR2 YENEEA. CDR3 size: 15 residues. V was pared by 1 base and J by 3 bases, with 11 bases between. The CDR3: CASSLGSVATDTQYF. The CDR3 DNA is TGTGCCAGCAGCTTAGGTTCGGTGGCGACAGATACGCAGTATTTT.

This clonotype was counted only a few times. V usage is TRBV5-1 and J usage is TRBJ2-2; D is unclear. CDR1 SGHRS and CDR2 YFSETQ come from the germline V gene. This CDR3 region has 12 residues. V dropped 2 bases and J dropped 7 bases, with 6 bases sitting between them. The CDR3 DNA sequence: TGCGCCAGCAGCTTTAATGGCGGGGAGCTGTTTTTT. Translating gives CASSFNGGELFF.

In this sample, this clonotype turned up a few times. This chain's CDR3 is CASGWNREWPQHF. In DNA, the CDR3 is TGTGCTAGTGGTTGGAACCGGGAGTGGCCCCAGCATTTT. V gene TRBV12-5 combines with J gene TRBJ1-5; D gene uncertain. Deletions cut 4 bases from V and 9 bases from J, with 13 bases between. CDR3 size: 13 residues. Germline loops: CDR1 LGHNT, CDR2 FRNRAP.

V gene TRBV10-3 combines with J gene TRBJ1-1; possible D gene TRBD1, 5 bases. V was shortened by 10 bases and J by 7 bases, with 13 bases between the two germline ends. The CDR3 contains 11 residues. The germline V gene has CDR1 ENHRY and CDR2 SYGVKD. The CDR3 reads CATAVGGEAFF. Here the CDR3 DNA reads TGTGCCACCGCGGTCGGGGGTGAAGCTTTCTTT.

The rearrangement joins TRBV3-1 to TRBJ2-2; perhaps TRBD2 as D (5 bases). This CDR3 spans 16 amino acids. Germline lookup yields CDR1 LGHDT and CDR2 YNNKEL (reference sequence). Between the trimmed V and J ends, which lost 4 bases and 1 base, there was a span of 13 bases. The CDR3 region has the DNA TGTGCCAGCAGCCCCGGGGTGCGAATGAACACCGGGGAGCTGTTTTTT. This gives the protein CASSPGVRMNTGELFF.

In its sample, this clonotype was seen a few times. This chain joins TRBV29-1 and TRBJ2-7; TRBD2 matches at 9 bases. Germline lookup yields CDR1 SQVTM and CDR2 ANQGSEA. The CDR3 totals 16 residues. V trimming: 4 bases; J trimming: 7 bases; junction bases outside the gene matches: 17. The CDR3 region is CSVVDSGGVRGGEQYF. The CDR3, as DNA: TGCAGCGTTGTCGATAGCGGGGGTGTACGAGGGGGGGAGCAGTACTTC.

The chain uses TRBV19 and TRBJ1-6; D is perhaps TRBD1 (6 bases). Trimming took 5 bases from V and 7 from J, leaving 12 bases between them. This CDR3 spans 14 amino acids. In germline, CDR1 is LNHDA, CDR2 SQIVND (reference sequence). CDR3 sequence: CASSVGQRNSPLHF. CDR3 in DNA: TGTGCCAGTAGTGTGGGACAAAGAAATTCACCCCTCCACTTT.

The V and J genes are TRBV20-1 and TRBJ2-6; D is unresolved. The CDR3 spans 15 residues. Per the germline V gene, CDR1 is DFQATT and CDR2 is SNEGSKA (reference sequence). V shed 1 base and J shed 0 bases, with 7 bases lying between them. CDR3 nucleotide sequence: TGCAGTGCTAGAGTGGGCGGCTCTGGGGCCAACGTCCTGACTTTC. Translating it yields CSARVGGSGANVLTF.

This clonotype was seen only once. This chain uses TRBV5-1 with TRBJ2-3; 8 nucleotides align to TRBD1. Germline CDR1 SGHRS, CDR2 YFSETQ. After removal of 4 bases from V and 5 bases from J, the junction contained 12 bases not matched to a gene. The CDR3 has 16 amino acids. CDR3 residues: CASSLGTGRSGDTQYF. CDR3 coding DNA: TGCGCCAGCAGCCTCGGGACAGGAAGATCGGGAGATACGCAGTATTTT.

V gene TRBV11-3 combines with J gene TRBJ2-7; 7 bases map to TRBD1. V was pared by 5 bases and J by 3 bases, with 10 bases of the junction left unmatched. CDR3 length: 15 residues. In germline, CDR1 is SGHNT, CDR2 YENEEA. In DNA, the CDR3 is TGTGCCAGCAGCCCCCGGACAGGACCTAACTACGAGCAGTACTTC. The encoded protein is CASSPRTGPNYEQYF.

The chain carries TRBV12-3 or TRBV12-4 and TRBJ2-1; the match to TRBD2 covers 10 bases. The V segment lost 5 bases and the J segment 8 bases; nucleotides outside the gene matches: 6. The CDR3 totals 14 residues. The CDR3 DNA reads as TGTGCCAGCAGTAAGCGGGGGGGCCGCGATGAGCAGTTCTTC. Its protein is CASSKRGGRDEQFF.

This clonotype occurred many times. The rearrangement links TRBV4-3 to TRBJ2-1; D could derive from TRBD1 or TRBD2 (6 bases each). The CDR3 length is 15 residues. Germline CDR1 LGHNA, CDR2 YSLEER. V lost 0 bases to trimming and J lost 9 bases, with 15 bases between them. This chain's CDR3 is CASSQEVGGYGEQFF. In DNA, the CDR3 is TGCGCCAGCAGCCAAGAGGTAGGGGGGTACGGTGAGCAGTTCTTC.

This chain connects TRBV6-1 to TRBJ1-5, with 8 bases lining up with TRBD1. Germline V CDR1 and CDR2: MNHNS, SASEGT. The CDR3 loop spans 15 amino acids. J lost 6 bases, V lost 7 bases, and 11 bases had no gene match. CDR3 residues: CASIQGQGTAQPQHF. DNA of the CDR3: TGTGCCAGCATTCAAGGACAGGGAACAGCTCAGCCCCAGCATTTT.

The chain carries TRBV29-1 and TRBJ2-5; D is undetermined. This CDR3 spans 11 amino acids. Trimming took 7 bases from V and 5 from J, leaving 11 bases between them. Germline CDR1 and CDR2: SQVTM and ANQGSEA. The CDR3 reads CSAENLETQYF. The CDR3, as DNA: TGCAGCGCTGAGAACCTGGAGACCCAGTACTTC.

This clonotype turned up a few times. The chain recombines TRBV20-1 with TRBJ2-1; 7 nucleotides match TRBD2. The V gene end was trimmed by 6 bases and the J gene end by 7 bases; junction bases not matched to a gene: 12. The V gene's germline CDR1 is DFQATT and CDR2 SNEGSKA (reference sequence). CDR3 length equals 14 residues. CDR3 in DNA: TGCAGTGCCTGGGGGGGTCCCCTGGGGAATGAGCAGTTCTTC. Its protein is CSAWGGPLGNEQFF.

The J gene is TRBJ1-1, the V gene TRBV20-1; D gene ambiguous. The CDR3 is 14 amino acids. V was shortened by 4 bases and J by 2 bases, with 14 bases between the two germline ends. Germline V gene lookup returns CDR1 DFQATT and CDR2 SNEGSKA (reference sequence). Written as DNA, the CDR3 is TGCAGTGCTACCGGACGGTTACACAACACTGAAGCTTTCTTT. It encodes CSATGRLHNTEAFF.

This chain joins TRBV7-6 and TRBJ2-2, with D uncertain. The V end lost 1 base, the J end lost 7 bases, and 10 bases lay between the germline ends. This CDR3 region has 14 residues. Germline assignment: CDR1 SGHVS and CDR2 FNYEAQ. The CDR3 coding sequence is TGTGCCAGCAGCTTAGGACCCGGCGACGGGGAGCTGTTTTTT. Its translation is CASSLGPGDGELFF.